These 20 T cell receptor beta chains originate from one sample sequenced in a study of cytomegalovirus exposure and HLA in healthy donors. This PCR relied on a set of 60 Vbeta primers and 13 Jbeta primers. Sequencing used immunoSEQ multiplex PCR; TCRdb keeps in-frame clones, though not all of them. The data show 75,000 to 90,000 clones, approximately 75% seen once. Sequencing used PBMCs. These receptors all stem from a man between 60 and 70 years old in good health and CMV-seronegative.

In its sample, this clone was seen many times. The chain couples TRBV6-1 to TRBJ2-1, with TRBD2 matching over 7 bases. The germline gives CDR1 MNHNS, CDR2 SASEGT. This CDR3 is 15 amino acids long. V was pared by 2 bases and J by 0 bases, with 1 base of the junction left unmatched. The CDR3 coding sequence is TGTGCCAGCAGTGAATTAGCGGGCTCCTACAATGAGCAGTTCTTC. Amino acids: CASSELAGSYNEQFF.

This clone was seen just once. The chain couples TRBV30 to TRBJ1-2; D remains ambiguous. Germline lookup yields CDR1 GTSNPN and CDR2 SVGIG (reference sequence). This CDR3 is 12 amino acids long. The V gene lost 4 bases and the J gene lost 5 bases, with 11 bases spanning the gap. CDR3: CAWNGRDYGYTF. The CDR3 DNA reads as TGTGCCTGGAATGGGAGGGATTATGGCTACACCTTC.

As concerns this clone: Compared with germline, one end of the junction differs, possibly owing to a read error. This chain links TRBV18 with TRBJ2-3; 9 bases line up with TRBD2. The CDR3 length is 16 residues. Germline CDR1 KGHSH, CDR2 LQKENI. The CDR3 coding sequence is TGTGCCAGCCCACCAGGGACCCCAACTAGCGGGGATACGCAGTATTTT. It specifies CASPPGTPTSGDTQYF.

This chain connects TRBV9 to TRBJ2-7; 12 bases map to TRBD2. The V gene's germline CDR1 is SGDLS and CDR2 YYNGEE. J was trimmed by 7 bases and V by 0 bases; bases with no gene match: 11. The CDR3 is made up of 17 amino acids. CDR3 sequence: CASSVGGTGLAGREQYF. The DNA of the CDR3 is TGTGCCAGCAGCGTAGGGGGAACAGGACTAGCGGGGCGTGAGCAGTACTTC.

This rearrangement joins TRBV18 to TRBJ1-1; D is perhaps TRBD1 (5 bases). V dropped 2 bases and J dropped 1 base, with 14 bases sitting between them. The CDR3 covers 16 residues. CDR1 and CDR2 from the germline V gene are KGHSH and LQKENI. The CDR3 nucleotides are TGTGCCAGCTCACCAAACCTCCAGGGTACGAACACTGAAGCTTTCTTT. Translation: CASSPNLQGTNTEAFF.

The chain has TRBV5-1 and TRBJ2-3, with TRBD1 identical over 8 bases. The CDR3 contains 14 residues. Germline lookup yields CDR1 SGHRS and CDR2 YFSETQ. V lost 4 bases, J lost 4 bases, and 5 bases stayed unmatched. CDR3 DNA sequence: TGCGCCAGCAGCAACGGACAGGGTGCAGATACGCAGTATTTT. Its protein product is CASSNGQGADTQYF.

The chain employs TRBV9 and TRBJ2-2; 11 positions agree with TRBD2. Trimming removed 5 bases from V and 3 bases from J; junction bases left unmatched: 3. The CDR3 runs 15 residues. Germline V gives CDR1 SGDLS, CDR2 YYNGEE. The DNA of the CDR3 is TGTGCCAGCAGGGAGACTAGCGGGGACACCGGGGAGCTGTTTTTT. Its translation: CASRETSGDTGELFF.

The chain couples TRBV6-1 to TRBJ2-1; 7 bases line up with TRBD1. Germline V gene sequence: CDR1 MNHNS, CDR2 SASEGT. V shed 5 bases and J 6 bases; nucleotides not matched to a gene: 10. This CDR3 comprises 15 residues. In nucleotides, the CDR3 is TGTGCCAGCAGTAGGACCGGGGCAGGGGGCAATGAGCAGTTCTTC. Its translation: CASSRTGAGGNEQFF.

The CDR3 DNA reads as TGTGCCAGCAGCATAGGGCTTAAAGTCACAGATACGCAGTATTTT. Protein: CASSIGLKVTDTQYF. The chain employs TRBV7-9 and TRBJ2-3; D remains ambiguous. The germline gives CDR1 SEHNR, CDR2 FQNEAQ (reference sequence). The CDR3 runs to 15 residues. Trimming removed 5 bases from V and 2 bases from J, with 14 bases in between.

The chain is built from TRBV4-2 and TRBJ2-1; maybe TRBD1 (7 bases). V shed 0 bases and J shed 2 bases, with 14 bases lying between them. This CDR3 is 17 amino acids long. Germline V gene lookup returns CDR1 LGHNA and CDR2 YNFKEQ. The chain's CDR3 is CASSQEVGRGAYNEQFF. CDR3 sequence (DNA): TGTGCCAGCAGCCAAGAGGTCGGCAGGGGGGCCTACAATGAGCAGTTCTTC.

This clone was seen more than once but under ten times. The chain combines TRBV5-4 with TRBJ1-2; D is unclear. CDR3 size: 15 residues. Germline V gene data show CDR1 as SGHNT and CDR2 as YYREEE (reference sequence). Trimming took off 4 bases at V and 4 bases at J, with 17 bases between the two ends. CDR3 residues: CASSLSGQNLYGYTF. DNA of the CDR3: TGTGCCAGCAGCCTGAGTGGGCAGAACCTCTATGGCTACACCTTC.

The chain employs TRBV30 and TRBJ1-6, with TRBD1 matching 8 bases. Trimming took 2 bases from V and 7 from J; bases not matched to a gene: 4. The CDR3 totals 14 residues. Germline assignment: CDR1 GTSNPN and CDR2 SVGIG (reference sequence). CDR3 sequence: CAWSPGQENSPLHF. For the CDR3, the DNA is TGTGCCTGGAGTCCGGGACAGGAGAATTCACCCCTCCACTTT.

V gene TRBV18 combines with J gene TRBJ1-2; TRBD1 matches at 7 bases. The CDR3 consists of 15 residues. The V segment lost 3 bases and the J segment 0 bases; nucleotides outside the gene matches: 4. Germline values: CDR1 KGHSH, CDR2 LQKENI. CDR3 protein: CASSPGQDTNYGYTF. DNA for the CDR3: TGTGCCAGCTCACCCGGACAGGACACTAACTATGGCTACACCTTC.

The chain employs TRBV7-3 and TRBJ2-5, with 9 positions matching TRBD2. The germline gives CDR1 SGHTA, CDR2 FQGTGA. CDR3 size: 15 residues. Germline trimming cut 4 bases from V and 1 base from J; bases unmatched to any gene: 4. The CDR3 coding sequence is TGTGCCAGCAGCTCTGGGACTAGCATCCAAGAGACCCAGTACTTC. Its protein product is CASSSGTSIQETQYF.

The chain couples TRBV5-4 to TRBJ2-7; 7 bases are a match to TRBD2. The CDR3 extends over 15 amino acids. The germline CDR1 and CDR2 sequences are SGHNT and YYREEE (reference sequence). Germline trimming cut 3 bases from V and 2 bases from J; bases unmatched to any gene: 8. The CDR3 DNA reads as TGTGCCAGCAGCTCTGAGCGGGGACTAACCTACGAGCAGTACTTC. It translates to CASSSERGLTYEQYF. The variable domain in full, completed from reference TRBV5-4 and TRBJ2-7, reads ETGVTQSPTHLIKTRGQQVTLRCSSQSGHNTVSWYQQALGQGPQFIFQYYREEENGRGNFPPRFSGLQFPNYSSELNVNALELDDSALYLCASSSERGLTYEQYFGPGTRLTVT.

V is TRBV7-8 and J is TRBJ1-6, with D perhaps matching TRBD1 (6 bases). The CDR3 length is 17 residues. Deletions cut 5 bases from V and 0 bases from J, with 14 bases between. CDR1 is SGHVS and CDR2 is FQNEAQ in the germline V gene. The CDR3 is CASSPDRLSSYNSPLHF. CDR3 coding DNA: TGTGCCAGCAGCCCCGACAGGTTGAGCTCCTATAATTCACCCCTCCACTTT.

The count of this clone is one. J is TRBJ2-2 and V is TRBV14, with a possible D match to TRBD1 (7 bases). This CDR3 spans 17 amino acids. Looked up from germline, CDR1 is SGHDN and CDR2 is FVKESK. The V end was cut by 1 base, the J end by 5 bases, with 17 bases between. For the CDR3, the DNA is TGTGCCAGCAGCCAAGGCCGTGCAGGGGGGAGGACCGGGGAGCTGTTTTTT. Translating gives CASSQGRAGGRTGELFF.

J is TRBJ2-2 and V is TRBV27; TRBD1 might be the D (6 bases). CDR1 and CDR2 from the germline V gene are MNHEY and SMNVEV (reference sequence). Trimming shortened V by 6 bases and J by 1 base, and 9 bases separated the two germline ends. CDR3 length: 14 amino acids. The CDR3 nucleotides are TGTGCCAGCAGCACACAGGGGAACACCGGGGAGCTGTTTTTT. Translating it yields CASSTQGNTGELFF.

The chain recombines TRBV30 with TRBJ1-5; D unresolved. The CDR3 runs to 12 residues. Deletions cut 3 bases from V and 5 bases from J, with 8 bases between. Germline V gives CDR1 GTSNPN, CDR2 SVGIG (reference sequence). CDR3 loop: CAWSGYDQPQHF. Here the CDR3 DNA reads TGTGCCTGGAGCGGGTATGATCAGCCCCAGCATTTT. The full variable domain, completed using reference TRBV30 and TRBJ1-5, is SQTIHQWPATLVQPVGSPLSLECTVEGTSNPNLYWYRQAAGRGLQLLFYSVGIGQISSEVPQNLSASRPQDRQFILSSKKLLLSDSGFYLCAWSGYDQPQHFGDGTRLSIL.

The V and J genes are TRBV6-6 and TRBJ1-2; possibly TRBD1 for D (5 bases). The germline V and J ends were trimmed by 8 bases and 7 bases, with 17 bases remaining between them. Germline V gene lookup returns CDR1 MNHNY and CDR2 SVGAGI (reference sequence). The CDR3 is 13 amino acids. This chain's CDR3 is CASRTDGGIGYTF. CDR3 in DNA: TGTGCCAGCCGGACTGACGGGGGGATTGGCTACACCTTC.